Each of the 13 T cell receptor beta chains below was sequenced from the same sample in a study of hypomethylating agent response in myelodysplastic syndrome. Clones were read by immunoSEQ multiplex PCR, and TCRdb kept only the in-frame ones, dropping some. The sample lists approximately 5,100 clones, 75% to 85% occurring once. The sample here was bone marrow, taken before or after starting hypomethylating agent treatment for myelodysplastic syndrome (not recorded which). The source is a human donor with myelodysplastic syndrome.

The chain recombines TRBV6-6 with TRBJ2-1; 9 nucleotides line up with TRBD1. V trimming: 4 bases; J trimming: 4 bases; junction bases outside the gene matches: 5. The germline CDR1 and CDR2 sequences are MNHNY and SVGAGI (reference sequence). The CDR3 covers 15 residues. CDR3 nucleotides: TGTGCCAGCAGTTTATCCGGGACAGGGTACAATGAGCAGTTCTTC. It codes for CASSLSGTGYNEQFF.

The V and J genes are TRBV5-6 and TRBJ2-5; 10 bases are shared with TRBD2. This CDR3 is built from 16 residues. The junction had 6 bases not matched to a gene; V was cut back by 2 bases and J by 2 bases. Germline values: CDR1 SGHDT, CDR2 YYEEEE. Written as DNA, the CDR3 is TGTGCCAGCAGCTTCCTGAGCGGGGGGGCTCAAGAGACCCAGTACTTC. It specifies CASSFLSGGAQETQYF.

This clone was seen only once. The V call is TRBV7-8, the J call TRBJ2-2, with D maybe TRBD2 (6 bases). The CDR3 sequence is 16 residues long. Trimming shortened V by 5 bases and J by 3 bases, and 16 bases separated the two germline ends. Germline CDR1 reads SGHVS; CDR2 reads FQNEAQ. CDR3 residues: CASSPLRDFYTGELFF. CDR3 sequence (DNA): TGTGCCAGCAGCCCCCTTAGGGACTTTTACACCGGGGAGCTGTTTTTT.

This clone has more than one count but fewer than ten. The V gene is TRBV6-1, the J gene TRBJ1-6, with D tentatively TRBD1 (5 bases). Germline-derived CDR1 and CDR2 are MNHNS and SASEGT. CDR3 size: 14 residues. Trimming stripped 4 bases from V and 9 bases from J, with 13 bases between. The CDR3 DNA follows: TGTGCCAGCAGTGGGGGAGGGACGGGTTCACCCCTCCACTTT. The encoded protein is CASSGGGTGSPLHF.

The gene calls are TRBV11-3 and TRBJ2-1; either TRBD1 or TRBD2 may supply D (5 bases each). Trimming shortened V by 0 bases and J by 9 bases, and 15 bases separated the two germline ends. The CDR3 totals 15 residues. Germline CDR1 reads SGHNT; CDR2 reads YENEEA. The chain's CDR3 is CASSLDPGPSSEQFF. The CDR3 nucleotides are TGTGCCAGCAGCTTAGATCCGGGACCCTCAAGTGAGCAGTTCTTC.

This clone was observed a single time. Here the CDR3 DNA reads TGTGCCAGCCGACAGGGGGCCGCCGGGGAGCTGTTTTTT. It yields the protein CASRQGAAGELFF. V and J are TRBV7-6 and TRBJ2-2; 10 bases agree with TRBD1. V was pared by 8 bases and J by 6 bases, with 3 bases of the junction left unmatched. The CDR3 has 13 amino acids. CDR1 SGHVS and CDR2 FNYEAQ come from the germline V gene.

On this clone: The sample has other DNA sequences that encode this CDR3 too. J is TRBJ1-2 and V is TRBV5-6, with D tentatively TRBD1 (5 bases). V was pared by 2 bases and J by 8 bases, with 13 bases between. Germline V lookup: CDR1 SGHDT, CDR2 YYEEEE. The CDR3 has 13 residues. CDR3 coding DNA: TGTGCCAGCAGCTTTCAGGGAACGAAAGGCTACACCTTC. Its protein product is CASSFQGTKGYTF. The full variable domain, its missing parts supplied by reference TRBV5-6 and TRBJ1-2, is DAGVTQSPTHLIKTRGQQVTLRCSPKSGHDTVSWYQQALGQGPQFIFQYYEEEERQRGNFPDRFSGHQFPNYSSELNVNALLLGDSALYLCASSFQGTKGYTFGSGTRLTVV.

V usage is TRBV20-1 and J usage is TRBJ2-5, with D unclear. The germline gives CDR1 DFQATT, CDR2 SNEGSKA (reference sequence). The V gene lost 3 bases and the J gene lost 5 bases, with 7 bases spanning the gap. This CDR3 has 11 residues. The CDR3 DNA reads as TGCAGTGCTAGTCAAGGCGAGACCCAGTACTTC. Translation: CSASQGETQYF.

V gene TRBV6-6 combines with J gene TRBJ2-2, with 7 bases that match TRBD1. CDR3 length equals 14 residues. The J segment lost 1 base and the V segment lost 9 bases, leaving 5 bases of the junction unmatched. Per the germline V gene, CDR1 is MNHNY and CDR2 is SVGAGI (reference sequence). CDR3 residues: CASRRDRNTGELFF. The CDR3 DNA reads TGTGCCAGTCGCCGGGACAGGAACACCGGGGAGCTGTTTTTT.

V and J are TRBV7-6 and TRBJ1-1, with 9 bases lining up with TRBD1. The CDR3 spans 15 residues. Germline V lookup: CDR1 SGHVS, CDR2 FNYEAQ. Unmatched junction bases numbered 7, after V lost 4 bases and J lost 4 bases. The CDR3 DNA reads TGTGCCAGCAGCTCCTCGACAGGGGGAGGCACTGAAGCTTTCTTT. It specifies CASSSSTGGGTEAFF.

The chain uses TRBV2 and TRBJ2-5, with TRBD2 as a possible D gene (6 bases). Trimming pared 6 bases from V and 5 bases from J, leaving 22 bases between. Germline lookup yields CDR1 SNHLY and CDR2 FYNNEI. The CDR3 is made up of 16 amino acids. The CDR3 sequence is CASSEGTVRGGETQYF. The CDR3 bases are TGTGCCAGCAGCGAGGGGACTGTCAGAGGCGGGGAGACCCAGTACTTC.

This chain links TRBV6-4 with TRBJ2-3; TRBD2 aligns across 13 bases. Germline loops: CDR1 MRHNA, CDR2 SNTAGT. The junction had 1 base not matched to a gene; V was cut back by 3 bases and J by 4 bases. The CDR3 sequence is 15 residues long. The CDR3 DNA reads as TGTGCCAGCAGTGAGACTAGCGGGGGGCCAGATACGCAGTATTTT. Translation gives CASSETSGGPDTQYF.

V usage is TRBV7-9 and J usage is TRBJ2-5; 9 positions match TRBD1. Germline assignment: CDR1 SEHNR and CDR2 FQNEAQ (reference sequence). This CDR3 spans 15 amino acids. Trimming cost V 5 bases and J 1 base; bases outside gene matches: 5. The CDR3 sequence: CASSAGQGLQETQYF. As DNA, the CDR3 is TGTGCCAGCAGCGCGGGACAGGGCCTCCAAGAGACCCAGTACTTC.